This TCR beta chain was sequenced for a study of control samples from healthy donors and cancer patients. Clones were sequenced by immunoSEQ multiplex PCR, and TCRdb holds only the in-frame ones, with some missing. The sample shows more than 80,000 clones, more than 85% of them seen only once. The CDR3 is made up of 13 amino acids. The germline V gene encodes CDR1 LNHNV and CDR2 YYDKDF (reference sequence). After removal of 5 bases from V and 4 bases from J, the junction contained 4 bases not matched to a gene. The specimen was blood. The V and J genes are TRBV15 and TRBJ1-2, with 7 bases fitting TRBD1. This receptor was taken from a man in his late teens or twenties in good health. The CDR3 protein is CATSQGGTYGYTF. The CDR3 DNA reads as TGTGCCACCAGCCAGGGGGGGACCTATGGCTACACCTTC.